This T cell receptor (beta chain) was sequenced for a study of T cell responses to AZD1222 COVID-19 vaccine. Overall study findings and caveats: It should be noted that donors were predominantly white British and more often female, and clonal diversity was possibly underestimated. Spike-specific TCR depth and breadth grew after two AZD1222 doses. Scientists sampled the repertoires only once the peak T cell response had passed. Reportedly, close to half of spike-specific TCRs are directed against unmutated variant regions.

Turning to this clone: Its cognate antigen is unknown.

Clones were sequenced by immunoSEQ multiplex PCR, and TCRdb holds only the in-frame ones, with some missing. The table has about 150,000 clones, 90% seen once. V lost 2 bases to trimming and J lost 3 bases, with 14 bases between them. Per germline, CDR1 MGHRA and CDR2 YSYEKL. This CDR3 region has 15 residues. This material consisted of peripheral blood, taken 28 days after the second AZD1222 dose. The rearrangement uses TRBV4-1 and TRBJ2-7, with D perhaps matching TRBD1 or TRBD2 (5 bases each). The origin of this receptor is an adult who received the AZD1222 COVID-19 vaccine. CDR3 sequence: CASSQLPGPNYEQYF. The CDR3 DNA sequence: TGCGCCAGCAGCCAACTTCCGGGACCGAACTACGAGCAGTACTTC.